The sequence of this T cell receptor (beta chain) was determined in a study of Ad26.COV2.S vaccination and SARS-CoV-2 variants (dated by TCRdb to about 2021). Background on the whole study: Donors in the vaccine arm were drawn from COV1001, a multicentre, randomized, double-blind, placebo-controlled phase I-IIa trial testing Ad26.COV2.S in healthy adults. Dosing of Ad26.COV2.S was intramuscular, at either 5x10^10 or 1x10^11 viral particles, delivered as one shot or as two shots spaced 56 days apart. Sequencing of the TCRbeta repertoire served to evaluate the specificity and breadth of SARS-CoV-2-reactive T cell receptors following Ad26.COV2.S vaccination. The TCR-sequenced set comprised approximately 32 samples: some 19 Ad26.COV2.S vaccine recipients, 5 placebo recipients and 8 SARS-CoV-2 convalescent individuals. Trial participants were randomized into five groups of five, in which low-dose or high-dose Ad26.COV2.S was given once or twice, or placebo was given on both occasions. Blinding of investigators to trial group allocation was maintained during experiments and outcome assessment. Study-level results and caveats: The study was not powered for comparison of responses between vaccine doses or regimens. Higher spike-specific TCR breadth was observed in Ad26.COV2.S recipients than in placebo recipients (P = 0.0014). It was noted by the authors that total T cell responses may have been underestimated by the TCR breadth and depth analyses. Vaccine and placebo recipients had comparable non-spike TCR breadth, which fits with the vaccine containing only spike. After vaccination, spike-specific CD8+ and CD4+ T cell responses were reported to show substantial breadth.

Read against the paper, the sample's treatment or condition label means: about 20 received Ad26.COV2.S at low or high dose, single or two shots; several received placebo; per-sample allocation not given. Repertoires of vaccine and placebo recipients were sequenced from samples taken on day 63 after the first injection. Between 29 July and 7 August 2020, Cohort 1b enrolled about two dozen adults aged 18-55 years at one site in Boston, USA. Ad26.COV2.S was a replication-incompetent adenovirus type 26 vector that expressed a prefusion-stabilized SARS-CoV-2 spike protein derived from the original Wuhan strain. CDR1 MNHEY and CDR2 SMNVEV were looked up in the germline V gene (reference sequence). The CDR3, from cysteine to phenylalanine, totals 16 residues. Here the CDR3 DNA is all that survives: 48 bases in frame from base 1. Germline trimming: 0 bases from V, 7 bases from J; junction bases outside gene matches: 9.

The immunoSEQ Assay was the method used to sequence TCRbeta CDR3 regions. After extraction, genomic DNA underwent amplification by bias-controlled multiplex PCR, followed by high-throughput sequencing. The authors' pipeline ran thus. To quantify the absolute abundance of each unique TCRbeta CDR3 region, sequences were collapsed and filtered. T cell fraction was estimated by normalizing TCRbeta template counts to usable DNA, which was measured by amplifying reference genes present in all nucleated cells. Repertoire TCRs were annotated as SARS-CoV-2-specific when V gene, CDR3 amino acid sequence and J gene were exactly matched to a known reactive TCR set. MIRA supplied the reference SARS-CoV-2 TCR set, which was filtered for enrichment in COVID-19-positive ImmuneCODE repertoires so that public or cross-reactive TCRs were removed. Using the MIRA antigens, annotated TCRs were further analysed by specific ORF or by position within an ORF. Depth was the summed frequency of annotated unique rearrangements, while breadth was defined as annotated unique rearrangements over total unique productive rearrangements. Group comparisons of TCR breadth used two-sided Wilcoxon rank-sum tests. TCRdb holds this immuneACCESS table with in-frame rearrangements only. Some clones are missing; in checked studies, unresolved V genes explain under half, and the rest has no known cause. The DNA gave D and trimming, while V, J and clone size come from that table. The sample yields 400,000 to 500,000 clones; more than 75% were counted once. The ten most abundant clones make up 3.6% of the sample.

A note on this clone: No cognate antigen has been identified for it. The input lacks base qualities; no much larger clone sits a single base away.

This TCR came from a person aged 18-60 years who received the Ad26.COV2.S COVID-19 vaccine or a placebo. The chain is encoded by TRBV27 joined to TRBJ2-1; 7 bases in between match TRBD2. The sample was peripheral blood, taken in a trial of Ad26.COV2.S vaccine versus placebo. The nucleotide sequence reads TGTGCCAGCAGTTTATCTGGAGCGGGGCTGGCAAATGAGCAGTTCTTC. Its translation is CASSLSGAGLANEQFF.